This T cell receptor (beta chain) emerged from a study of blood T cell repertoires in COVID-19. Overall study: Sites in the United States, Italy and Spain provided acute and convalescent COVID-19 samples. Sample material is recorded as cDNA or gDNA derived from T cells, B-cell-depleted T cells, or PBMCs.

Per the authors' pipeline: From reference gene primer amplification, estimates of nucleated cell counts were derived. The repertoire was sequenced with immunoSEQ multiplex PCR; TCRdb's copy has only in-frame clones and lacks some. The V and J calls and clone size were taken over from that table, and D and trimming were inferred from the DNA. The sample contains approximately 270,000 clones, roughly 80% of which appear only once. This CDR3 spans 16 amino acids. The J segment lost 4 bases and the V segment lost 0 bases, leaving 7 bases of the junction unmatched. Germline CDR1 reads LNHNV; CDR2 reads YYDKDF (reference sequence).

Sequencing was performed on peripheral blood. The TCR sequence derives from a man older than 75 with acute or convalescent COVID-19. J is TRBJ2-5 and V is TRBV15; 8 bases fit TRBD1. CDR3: CATSRDPAGGAETQYF. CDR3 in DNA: TGTGCCACCAGCAGAGATCCAGCAGGGGGCGCAGAGACCCAGTACTTC. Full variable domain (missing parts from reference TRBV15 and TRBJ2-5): DAMVIQNPRYQVTQFGKPVTLSCSQTLNHNVMYWYQQKSSQAPKLLFHYYDKDFNNEADTPDNFQSRRPNTSFCFLDIRSPGLGDTAMYLCATSRDPAGGAETQYFGPGTRLLVL.